This is a list of T cell receptor beta chains from one sample in a study of T cell changes during pregnancy in multiple sclerosis. The data were produced by immunoSEQ multiplex PCR, yet TCRdb's version contains in-frame clones alone and is incomplete. The data hold about 100,000 clones, with approximately 92% observed a single time. The specimen was peripheral blood, collected after pregnancy. Receptor source: a female donor with multiple sclerosis, enrolled in a pregnancy study. CDR3s include the opening cysteine and the closing phenylalanine or tryptophan. D genes are given only for firm matches. Not every row has a clone size; where given, it reads once, few, many or a size class.

V,D,J,size,CDR3,DNA
TRBV4-3,NA,TRBJ1-1,NA,CASSQDQGSDTEAFF,TGCGCCAGCAGCCAAGATCAGGGATCGGACACTGAAGCTTTCTTT
TRBV27,NA,TRBJ1-4,NA,CASSLSGGGEKLFF,TGTGCCAGCAGTTTATCGGGGGGAGGTGAAAAACTGTTTTTT
TRBV29-1,NA,TRBJ2-5,NA,CSVVVSGPRTQYF,TGCAGCGTTGTGGTTTCGGGTCCACGGACCCAGTACTTC
TRBV15,TRBD1,TRBJ2-7,NA,CATSRETGGFYEQYF,TGTGCCACCAGCAGAGAGACAGGGGGATTCTACGAGCAGTACTTC
TRBV15,NA,TRBJ1-2,NA,CATSRGRDYGYTF,TGTGCCACCAGCAGAGGCAGGGACTATGGCTACACCTTC
TRBV27,TRBD1,TRBJ1-1,NA,CASTHRGTATEAFF,TGTGCCAGCACACACAGGGGGACGGCGACTGAAGCTTTCTTT
TRBV19,TRBD1,TRBJ1-6,NA,CASSLTGDNSPLHF,TGTGCCAGTAGTTTGACAGGGGATAATTCACCCCTCCACTTT
TRBV27,NA,TRBJ2-1,once,CASSVDSSYNEQFF,TGTGCCAGCAGCGTCGATAGTTCCTACAATGAGCAGTTCTTC
TRBV5-6,NA,TRBJ1-1,NA,CASSPMGRGRGTEAFF,TGTGCCAGCAGCCCTATGGGGAGGGGCCGGGGCACTGAAGCTTTCTTT
TRBV29-1,TRBD1,TRBJ1-2,NA,CSVEGGGQGAYGYTF,TGCAGCGTTGAAGGGGGGGGACAGGGAGCCTATGGCTACACCTTC
TRBV7-2,TRBD2,TRBJ2-5,NA,CASSLGSGRGQETQYF,TGTGCCAGCAGCTTAGGGTCCGGGCGGGGGCAAGAGACCCAGTACTTC
TRBV9,NA,TRBJ1-6,NA,CASSVVGADSPLHF,TGTGCCAGCAGCGTAGTAGGGGCGGATTCACCCCTCCACTTT
TRBV2,NA,TRBJ2-1,NA,CASSGGSGSSYNEQFF,TGTGCCAGCAGTGGGGGTAGCGGTAGCTCCTACAATGAGCAGTTCTTC
TRBV10-3,TRBD2,TRBJ2-7,NA,CAISETLGLAGYEQYF,TGTGCCATCAGTGAGACCTTGGGACTAGCGGGTTACGAGCAGTACTTC
TRBV5-4,TRBD1,TRBJ2-7,NA,CASSLYTGTVSYEQYF,TGTGCCAGCAGCTTGTACACCGGGACAGTTTCCTACGAGCAGTACTTC